This paragraph reports one T cell receptor (beta chain). This sample was taken from a study of OX40 agonist ivuxolimab in advanced cancers. This table comes from immunoSEQ multiplex PCR, and its TCRdb copy is limited to in-frame clones, with some not included. The sample has about 73,000 clones; around nine tenths are singletons. This clonotype originated in an adult with an advanced solid tumor such as melanoma, head and neck, liver or kidney cancer. The material sequenced was CD4+ or CD8+ T cells sorted from blood, taken in a trial of the OX40 agonist ivuxolimab.

As DNA, the CDR3 is TGTGCCAGCAGTGAACGAGGACTAGCGGGAGGCGAGCAGTACTTC. Translated: CASSERGLAGGEQYF. The chain joins TRBV6-1 to TRBJ2-7; 14 bases map to TRBD2. This CDR3 has 15 amino acids. J was trimmed by 6 bases and V by 2 bases; bases with no gene match: 3. From germline, CDR1 is MNHNS and CDR2 SASEGT.